The 28 T cell receptor beta chains listed next were all sequenced from one sample in a study of shared clonotypes between healthy human individuals. In the naive CD8 group, cells lacked CD45RO and were positively selected for CCR7, so terminally differentiated effector memory CD45RA+ cells were left out. Sequencing was performed with immunoSEQ multiplex PCR; in TCRdb, only in-frame clones are kept and a portion is missing. This sample yields about 1,900,000 clones, of which about 95% are seen a single time; more than 0.9% belongs to the top ten. Specimen: naive CD8+ T cells sorted from blood. The receptors stem from a young man in good health.

This chain uses TRBV29-1 with TRBJ2-3; D call uncertain. This CDR3 has 12 amino acids. Per germline, CDR1 SQVTM and CDR2 ANQGSEA. The V end lost 4 bases, the J end lost 2 bases, and 7 bases lay between the germline ends. CDR3 in amino acids: CSVVTNTDTQYF. The CDR3, as DNA: TGCAGCGTTGTAACGAACACAGATACGCAGTATTTT.

This chain joins TRBV7-8 and TRBJ1-2; D remains ambiguous. Germline assignment: CDR1 SGHVS and CDR2 FQNEAQ. The CDR3 spans 13 residues. V lost 3 bases and J 8 bases, leaving 13 bases between the germline ends. CDR3 residues: CASSFHAETGYTF. The CDR3 DNA reads as TGTGCCAGCAGCTTTCACGCGGAAACGGGCTACACCTTC. Full variable domain (rest looked up from reference TRBV7-8 and TRBJ1-2): GAGVSQSPRYKVAKRGQDVALRCDPISGHVSLFWYQQALGQGPEFLTYFQNEAQLDKSGLPSDRFFAERPEGSVSTLKIQRTQQEDSAVYLCASSFHAETGYTFGSGTRLTVV.

CDR3 region: CASSQGGITKNIQYF. In DNA, the CDR3 is TGCGCCAGCAGCCAGGGGGGGATCACCAAAAACATTCAGTACTTC. The chain couples TRBV4-1 to TRBJ2-4, with 7 bases aligning to TRBD2. The CDR3 totals 15 residues. Unmatched junction bases numbered 4, after V lost 3 bases and J lost 2 bases. Looked up from germline, CDR1 is MGHRA and CDR2 is YSYEKL.

The chain recombines TRBV6-6 with TRBJ2-1; tentative D call: TRBD2 (6 bases). The CDR3 sequence is 16 residues long. Trimming took off 4 bases at V and 1 base at J, with 14 bases between the two ends. CDR1 is MNHNY and CDR2 is SVGAGI in the germline V gene (reference sequence). In DNA form, the CDR3 reads TGTGCCAGCAGTTCCCCTTTTCGGGAGTCCTACAATGAGCAGTTCTTC. This encodes CASSSPFRESYNEQFF.

The chain is built from TRBV7-8 and TRBJ1-5, with unresolved D. From germline, CDR1 is SGHVS and CDR2 FQNEAQ. Trimming pared 11 bases from V and 0 bases from J, leaving 14 bases between. This CDR3 region has 14 residues. The chain's CDR3 is CAGETENSNQPQHF. The CDR3 DNA is TGTGCCGGCGAGACGGAGAATAGCAATCAGCCCCAGCATTTT.

The chain is built from TRBV9 and TRBJ2-2; 7 bases are a match to TRBD2. V shed 1 base, J shed 5 bases, and the junction held 11 bases outside the gene matches. The CDR3 is 17 residues long. CDR1 and CDR2 from the germline V gene are SGDLS and YYNGEE. The CDR3 region has the DNA TGTGCCAGCAGCGTAATCCGGACCCCAGCGGGAACCGGGGAGCTGTTTTTT. The encoded protein is CASSVIRTPAGTGELFF. The whole variable domain, filled in from reference TRBV9 and TRBJ2-2, reads DSGVTQTPKHLITATGQRVTLRCSPRSGDLSVYWYQQSLDQGLQFLIQYYNGEERAKGNILERFSAQQFPDLHSELNLSSLELGDSALYFCASSVIRTPAGTGELFFGEGSRLTVL.

This chain connects TRBV11-2 to TRBJ2-7; D gene unclear. The germline V and J ends were trimmed by 4 bases and 3 bases, with 10 bases remaining between them. Per germline, CDR1 SGHAT and CDR2 FQNNGV. The CDR3 extends over 13 amino acids. The CDR3 bases are TGTGCCAGCAGCTCCCTACCTTTCTACGAGCAGTACTTC. Encoded protein: CASSSLPFYEQYF.

This chain connects TRBV7-9 to TRBJ2-1, with 11 bases that match TRBD1. The CDR3 consists of 18 residues. Germline CDR1 is SEHNR and CDR2 is FQNEAQ (reference sequence). V dropped 4 bases and J dropped 8; count of bases not matched to a gene: 16. The CDR3 coding sequence is TGTGCCAGCAGCTCTCCCCGGACAGGGGGCGGATTAGTGCATGAGCAGTTCTTC. Amino acid sequence: CASSSPRTGGGLVHEQFF.

The V gene is TRBV6-1, the J gene TRBJ1-2; maybe TRBD1 (5 bases). This CDR3 has 16 amino acids. The germline CDR1 and CDR2 sequences are MNHNS and SASEGT. Trimming took off 0 bases at V and 4 bases at J, with 15 bases between the two ends. The CDR3 bases are TGTGCCAGCAGTGAAGCTCAACAAGGGACCTCCTATGGCTACACCTTC. Protein sequence: CASSEAQQGTSYGYTF.

The J gene is TRBJ1-6, the V gene TRBV6-6; no clear D. The V gene lost 2 bases and the J gene lost 2 bases, with 10 bases spanning the gap. This CDR3 spans 16 amino acids. Germline V gene data show CDR1 as MNHNY and CDR2 as SVGAGI (reference sequence). This CDR3 is CASSYGQLAYNSPLHF. The CDR3 coding sequence is TGTGCCAGCAGTTACGGGCAGCTAGCCTATAATTCACCCCTCCACTTT.

This rearrangement joins TRBV27 to TRBJ2-2; 9 bases are a match to TRBD1. After removal of 0 bases from V and 7 bases from J, the junction contained 9 bases not matched to a gene. CDR3 length equals 17 residues. Germline V gene lookup returns CDR1 MNHEY and CDR2 SMNVEV (reference sequence). The DNA of the CDR3 is TGTGCCAGCAGTTTATCACCGGCGACAGGGGGAGGCGGGGAGCTGTTTTTT. It is translated as CASSLSPATGGGGELFF.

The table lists this clone with a count of one. The CDR3 region is CASSQDFPSNTEAFF. The CDR3 bases are TGCGCCAGCAGCCAAGATTTCCCTTCGAACACTGAAGCTTTCTTT. V is TRBV4-1 and J is TRBJ1-1; D is unclear. The CDR3 is made up of 15 amino acids. V was shortened by 0 bases and J by 1 base, with 9 bases between the two germline ends. Germline CDR1 MGHRA, CDR2 YSYEKL.

V gene TRBV27 combines with J gene TRBJ2-7, with D perhaps assigned TRBD1 or TRBD2 (5 bases each). The CDR3 has 15 residues. Germline lookup yields CDR1 MNHEY and CDR2 SMNVEV (reference sequence). Trimming removed 2 bases at V and 0 bases at J, with 11 bases between. CDR3: CASSLEGPSSYEQYF. CDR3 bases: TGTGCCAGCAGTTTAGAGGGGCCGAGCTCCTACGAGCAGTACTTC.

The chain joins TRBV11-3 to TRBJ2-1, with 8 bases fitting TRBD2. The germline gives CDR1 SGHNT, CDR2 YENEEA. V was clipped by 7 bases and J by 3 bases; unmatched bases: 5. This CDR3 spans 14 amino acids. DNA of the CDR3: TGTGCCAGCAAGCTAGCGGGTCACTACAATGAGCAGTTCTTC. Translation gives CASKLAGHYNEQFF.

The rearrangement links TRBV30 to TRBJ1-5; TRBD1 might be the D (5 bases). CDR1 and CDR2 from the germline V gene are GTSNPN and SVGIG (reference sequence). CDR3 size: 14 residues. The germline V and J ends were trimmed by 3 bases and 4 bases, with 13 bases remaining between them. The CDR3 region has the DNA TGTGCCTGGAGGCCCCCGGGGCCAAATCAGCCCCAGCATTTT. Encoded protein: CAWRPPGPNQPQHF.

The gene calls are TRBV14 and TRBJ2-7, with a tentative D call TRBD1 (5 bases). Germline V gene lookup returns CDR1 SGHDN and CDR2 FVKESK. The CDR3 runs 17 residues. V gave up 1 base and J gave up 0 bases, with 16 bases separating them. The CDR3 reads CASSQGIVGPSSYEQYF. CDR3 coding DNA: TGTGCCAGCAGCCAAGGAATTGTGGGGCCAAGCTCCTACGAGCAGTACTTC.

This clone was seen only once. The CDR3 bases are TGTGCCAGCAGCGTAAGAGGGAGACAGGGAAGTGGTGATACGCAGTATTTT. Translated, it gives CASSVRGRQGSGDTQYF. The chain uses TRBV9 and TRBJ2-3, with 7 bases that match TRBD1. This CDR3 comprises 17 residues. The germline gives CDR1 SGDLS, CDR2 YYNGEE. V lost 1 base to trimming and J lost 6 bases; unmatched junction nucleotides: 14.

This chain connects TRBV6-1 to TRBJ2-7, with TRBD1 matching over 10 bases. This CDR3 comprises 17 residues. Looked up from germline, CDR1 is MNHNS and CDR2 is SASEGT. Trimming cost V 2 bases and J 1 base; bases outside gene matches: 8. This chain's CDR3 is CASSEFDRGRTSYEQYF. The CDR3 DNA reads as TGTGCCAGCAGTGAATTCGACAGGGGGCGAACGTCCTACGAGCAGTACTTC.

CDR3 residues: CASSYVTGPSNQPQHF. Written as DNA, the CDR3 is TGTGCCAGCAGTTACGTTACAGGGCCTAGCAATCAGCCCCAGCATTTT. The V gene is TRBV6-6, the J gene TRBJ1-5; tentatively, D is TRBD1 (6 bases). V lost 2 bases, J lost 0 bases, and 11 bases lay in between. Germline V gene data show CDR1 as MNHNY and CDR2 as SVGAGI (reference sequence). The CDR3 extends over 16 amino acids.

The genes are TRBV10-1 and TRBJ1-6; TRBD1 aligns across 7 bases. Germline CDR1 reads WNHNN; CDR2 reads SYGVQD (reference sequence). The CDR3 consists of 15 residues. V lost 3 bases and J lost 8; bases outside the gene matches: 7. This CDR3 reads CASSEETGLHSPLHF. The CDR3, as DNA: TGCGCCAGCAGTGAAGAGACAGGGCTACATTCACCCCTCCACTTT.

The chain employs TRBV11-2 and TRBJ2-1; the match to TRBD2 covers 10 bases. Germline V gene sequence: CDR1 SGHAT, CDR2 FQNNGV. There are 18 residues in the CDR3. V trimming: 5 bases; J trimming: 5 bases; junction bases outside the gene matches: 15. CDR3: CASSPNLVGLAGDNEQFF. CDR3 DNA: TGTGCCAGCAGCCCCAACTTGGTGGGGCTAGCGGGAGACAATGAGCAGTTCTTC.

Comments on this clone: The sample contains more than one DNA sequence encoding this CDR3. Here the CDR3 DNA reads TGTGCCAGCAGGGGAGCGTACGAGCAGTACTTC. Translated: CASRGAYEQYF. V gene TRBV6-1 combines with J gene TRBJ2-7, with D perhaps TRBD2 (5 bases). The length of the CDR3 is 11 residues. Trimming removed 6 bases from V and 4 bases from J, with 7 bases in between. The germline gives CDR1 MNHNS, CDR2 SASEGT.

This chain connects TRBV4-3 to TRBJ2-3, with D maybe TRBD2 (7 bases). V lost 4 bases, J lost 0 bases, and 17 bases lay in between. CDR1 LGHNA and CDR2 YSLEER come from the germline V gene. The CDR3 is 17 residues long. The CDR3 nucleotides are TGCGCCAGCAGCCCCACGGGGGCGGGAGTTAGCACAGATACGCAGTATTTT. Translated: CASSPTGAGVSTDTQYF.

The chain couples TRBV28 to TRBJ2-2, with a weak D call TRBD2 (6 bases). The CDR3 is made up of 15 amino acids. Per the germline V gene, CDR1 is MDHEN and CDR2 is SYDVKM. The V gene lost 1 base and the J gene lost 5 bases, with 11 bases spanning the gap. CDR3 amino acids: CASSLSGGGTGELFF. DNA for the CDR3: TGTGCCAGCAGTTTATCCGGGGGTGGGACCGGGGAGCTGTTTTTT. The variable domain in full, completed from reference TRBV28 and TRBJ2-2, reads DVKVTQSSRYLVKRTGEKVFLECVQDMDHENMFWYRQDPGLGLRLIYFSYDVKMKEKGDIPEGYSVSREKKERFSLILESASTNQTSMYLCASSLSGGGTGELFFGEGSRLTVL.

The chain carries TRBV6-5 and TRBJ2-3; 10 bases are a match to TRBD2. J gave up 4 bases and V 2 bases, and 6 bases lay outside the gene matches. This CDR3 region has 16 residues. The germline V gene encodes CDR1 MNHEY and CDR2 SVGAGI. The CDR3 DNA reads as TGTGCCAGCAGTTACAGAACTAGCGGGGAATCAGATACGCAGTATTTT. Translated: CASSYRTSGESDTQYF.

The chain joins TRBV27 to TRBJ2-7; 7 bases are shared with TRBD1. CDR1 and CDR2 (germline): MNHEY, SMNVEV (reference sequence). V lost 1 base to trimming and J lost 5 bases; unmatched junction nucleotides: 5. The CDR3 is 14 residues long. Written as DNA, the CDR3 is TGTGCCAGCAGTTTATACACAGGGGAGAACGAGCAGTACTTC. Its protein product is CASSLYTGENEQYF.

A note on this clone: The same CDR3 arises from other DNA sequences in this sample as well. The J gene is TRBJ2-2, the V gene TRBV10-2, with D maybe TRBD1 (5 bases). Germline values: CDR1 WSHSY, CDR2 SAAADI. The CDR3 has 15 amino acids. Trimming shortened V by 3 bases and J by 0 bases, and 8 bases separated the two germline ends. CDR3 DNA sequence: TGCGCCAGCAGTGAAGACAGATCGAACACCGGGGAGCTGTTTTTT. Encoded protein: CASSEDRSNTGELFF.

J is TRBJ2-5 and V is TRBV6-5, with D possibly called TRBD1 or TRBD2 (5 bases each). The CDR3 length is 15 residues. Per germline, CDR1 MNHEY and CDR2 SVGAGI. Trimming took off 7 bases at V and 2 bases at J, with 17 bases between the two ends. CDR3 sequence: CASTPSVGDQETQYF. CDR3 nucleotides: TGTGCCAGCACCCCAAGCGTGGGGGATCAAGAGACCCAGTACTTC.